This TCR beta chain appears in the sequencing data of a study of tumor and adjacent non-tumor tissue in lung cancer. The overall study: Patients were aged roughly 30 to 76, 9 to 10 men and roughly five women, stage I to III. Overall study findings and caveats: In normal lung, the top 100 clones were significantly more dominant than in tumor. TCR diversity was significantly greater in tumor than normal lung tissue.

In regard to this clonotype: Its antigen is undetermined. Without the conserved terminal phenylalanine or tryptophan, this CDR3 likely stems from a read error.

This sample's RNA came from whole unsorted tissue. Chemotherapy-naive patients with new lung cancer underwent thoracic surgery in China, August–November 2014. TCRbeta libraries were built with three rounds of nested PCR, modified from ARM-PCR. TCRdb ran MiXCR on the multiplex PCR reads and lists one entry per CDR3 protein. The sample includes under 150,000 distinct CDR3 sequences, around 66% of them seen just once. This CDR3 is built from 13 residues. Germline V lookup: CDR1 ENHRY, CDR2 SYGVKD. The sequencing input was lung tumor tissue. This TCR was recovered from a man aged 55 to 70 with small cell lung cancer. This chain links TRBV10-3 with TRBJ2-1; 7 nucleotides align to TRBD2. CDR3 DNA: TGTGGCATCGGGGGGAGAGAAAACAATGAGCAGTTCTTA. As protein: CGIGGRENNEQFL.